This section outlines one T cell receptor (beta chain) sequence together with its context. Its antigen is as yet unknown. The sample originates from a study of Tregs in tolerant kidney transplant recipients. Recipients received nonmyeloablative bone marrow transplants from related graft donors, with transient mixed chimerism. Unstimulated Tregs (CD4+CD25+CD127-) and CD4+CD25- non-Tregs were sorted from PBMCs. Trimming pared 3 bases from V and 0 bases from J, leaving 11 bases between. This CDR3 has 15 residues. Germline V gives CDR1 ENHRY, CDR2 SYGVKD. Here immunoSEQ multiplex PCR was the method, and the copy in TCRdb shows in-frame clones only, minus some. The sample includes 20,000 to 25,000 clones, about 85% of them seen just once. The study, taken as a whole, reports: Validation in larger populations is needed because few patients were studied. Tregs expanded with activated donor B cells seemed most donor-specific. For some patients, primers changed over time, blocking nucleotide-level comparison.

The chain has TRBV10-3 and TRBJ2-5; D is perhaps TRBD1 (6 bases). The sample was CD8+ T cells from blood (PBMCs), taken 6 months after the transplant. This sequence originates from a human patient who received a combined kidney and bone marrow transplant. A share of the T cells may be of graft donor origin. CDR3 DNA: TGTGCCATCAGTGAAGGACAGCGGTACCAAGAGACCCAGTACTTC. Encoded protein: CAISEGQRYQETQYF.